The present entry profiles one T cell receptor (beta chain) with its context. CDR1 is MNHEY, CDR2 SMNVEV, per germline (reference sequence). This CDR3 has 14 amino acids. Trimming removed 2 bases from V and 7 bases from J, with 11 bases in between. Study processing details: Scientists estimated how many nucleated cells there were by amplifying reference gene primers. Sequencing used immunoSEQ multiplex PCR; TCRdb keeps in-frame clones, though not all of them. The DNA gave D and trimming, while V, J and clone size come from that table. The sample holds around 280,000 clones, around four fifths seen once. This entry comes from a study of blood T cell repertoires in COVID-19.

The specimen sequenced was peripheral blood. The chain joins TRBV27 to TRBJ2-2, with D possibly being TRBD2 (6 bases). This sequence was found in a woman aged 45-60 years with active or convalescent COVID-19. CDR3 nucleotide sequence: TGTGCCAGCAGTTTAGGGGGGTCGGGCGGGGAGCTGTTTTTT. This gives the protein CASSLGGSGGELFF.